The 22 T cell receptor beta chains below all came from one sample that was sequenced in a study of CD8 T cells in Susac syndrome. RNA amounts of about 0.5 to 1 ug underwent reverse transcription with random hexamers. TCRdb called the immunoSEQ multiplex PCR reads again in MiXCR, with one record for every CDR3 protein. The sample lists hundreds of thousands of distinct CDR3 sequences; around 93% were seen once. The sample was CD4+ T cells from PBMCs. All receptors derive from a human donor with Susac syndrome.

This clonotype was seen just once. This chain connects TRBV20-1 to TRBJ1-1, with D possibly matching TRBD1 (5 bases). This CDR3 spans 13 amino acids. CDR1 and CDR2 (germline): DFQATT, SNEGSKA (reference sequence). V was trimmed by 7 bases and J by 0 bases, leaving 12 bases between them. As DNA, the CDR3 is TGCAGTGTAACGGGGCCAATGAACACTGAAGCTTTCTTT. This encodes CSVTGPMNTEAFF.

This clonotype appeared a single time. V is TRBV5-1 and J is TRBJ1-1; D is possibly TRBD1 (6 bases). The CDR3 covers 14 residues. V was trimmed by 6 bases and J by 1 base, leaving 13 bases between them. Germline values: CDR1 SGHRS, CDR2 YFSETQ. CDR3 residues: CASTPGQPNTEAFF. The CDR3 DNA follows: TGCGCCAGCACCCCGGGACAACCGAACACTGAAGCTTTCTTT.

The chain carries TRBV2 and TRBJ2-5, with 8 bases identical to TRBD2. The CDR3 extends over 15 amino acids. Germline V gene data show CDR1 as SNHLY and CDR2 as FYNNEI. Trimming removed 5 bases from V and 1 base from J; junction bases left unmatched: 6. CDR3 bases: TGTGCCAGCAGTCGCCGTACTAGCGGCCAAGAGACCCAGTACTTC. This sequence encodes CASSRRTSGQETQYF.

This chain joins TRBV30 and TRBJ1-5; 7 bases align to TRBD1. CDR1 and CDR2 (germline): GTSNPN, SVGIG (reference sequence). The CDR3 is made up of 13 amino acids. Losses at the gene ends were 2 bases for V and 7 bases for J; bases not matched to a gene: 5. CDR3: CAWSRGLGQPQHF. In nucleotides, the CDR3 is TGTGCCTGGAGTAGGGGGCTCGGGCAGCCCCAGCATTTT.

The chain combines TRBV30 with TRBJ1-6; D is possibly TRBD1 (6 bases). Germline V gives CDR1 GTSNPN, CDR2 SVGIG (reference sequence). V was pared by 0 bases and J by 4 bases, with 13 bases between. The CDR3 totals 16 residues. CDR3 region: CAWSVVGGAYNSPLHF. Written as DNA, the CDR3 is TGTGCCTGGAGTGTCGTGGGGGGCGCTTATAATTCACCCCTCCACTTT.

This clonotype came up a few times. The chain has TRBV2 and TRBJ2-1; 8 bases agree with TRBD2. The V and J ends lost 7 bases and 6 bases, in that order; junction bases with no gene match: 11. Germline loops: CDR1 SNHLY, CDR2 FYNNEI. The CDR3 spans 15 residues. For the CDR3, the DNA is TGTGCCAGCACCGGGGAGCAACGGGAGGGCAATGAGCAGTTCTTC. Residues: CASTGEQREGNEQFF.

The genes are TRBV6-5 and TRBJ1-3; possible D gene TRBD1, 6 bases. The CDR3 totals 16 residues. Trimming stripped 4 bases from V and 9 bases from J, with 22 bases between. Germline V gene data show CDR1 as MNHEY and CDR2 as SVGAGI. The CDR3 reads CASSSEGGLGLSTIYF. In DNA, the CDR3 is TGTGCCAGCAGTTCCGAGGGGGGGCTTGGGCTGAGCACCATATATTTT.

V and J are TRBV14 and TRBJ1-6; 7 bases are a match to TRBD1. The CDR3 length is 14 residues. CDR1 and CDR2 (germline): SGHDN, FVKESK. With 2 bases clipped from V and 7 bases from J, the junction kept 2 bases outside the gene matches. CDR3 nucleotides: TGTGCCAGCAGCCAAACAGGGGTGAATTCACCCCTCCACTTT. Protein: CASSQTGVNSPLHF.

V is TRBV7-2 and J is TRBJ1-6; D is unclear. From germline, CDR1 is SGHTA and CDR2 FQGNSA. The CDR3 consists of 13 residues. V lost 5 bases, J lost 11 bases, and 13 bases lay in between. The CDR3 region has the DNA TGTGCCAGCAGCCCGGCCTCTGATGCACCCCTCCACTTT. It is translated as CASSPASDAPLHF.

This clonotype was recorded only once. The chain links TRBV12-5 to TRBJ2-7; 8 bases align to TRBD1. V trimming: 0 bases; J trimming: 6 bases; junction bases outside the gene matches: 7. The length of the CDR3 is 15 residues. CDR1 is LGHNT, CDR2 FRNRAP, per germline. CDR3 residues: CASGLVTGAASEQYF. As DNA, the CDR3 is TGTGCTAGTGGTTTGGTGACAGGGGCGGCCAGCGAGCAGTACTTC. Combining the CDR3 with reference TRBV12-5 and TRBJ2-7 gives the whole variable domain DARVTQTPRHKVTEMGQEVTMRCQPILGHNTVFWYRQTMMQGLELLAYFRNRAPLDDSGMPKDRFSAEMPDATLATLKIQPSEPRDSAVYFCASGLVTGAASEQYFGPGTRLTVT.

V gene TRBV20-1 combines with J gene TRBJ2-6; 10 bases map to TRBD1. Trimming at V came to 3 bases and at J to 2 bases, leaving 1 base not matched to a gene. Germline V gives CDR1 DFQATT, CDR2 SNEGSKA (reference sequence). This CDR3 contains 15 residues. This chain's CDR3 is CSARDRGTGANVLTF. The CDR3 DNA reads TGCAGTGCTAGGGACAGGGGGACTGGGGCCAACGTCCTGACTTTC.

The V gene is TRBV12-3 or TRBV12-4, the J gene TRBJ2-5; TRBD2 is a possible D gene (5 bases). This CDR3 is built from 15 residues. Trimming left V 6 bases short and J 5 bases short, with 19 bases between. CDR3 DNA: TGTGCCAGCAGGGGAGCGACGACCGCCAGGGAGACCCAGTACTTC. Its translation: CASRGATTARETQYF.

CDR3 loop: CASSKGISQETQYF. The DNA of the CDR3 is TGTGCCAGTTCCAAAGGTATCTCTCAAGAGACCCAGTACTTC. V gene TRBV19 combines with J gene TRBJ2-5; D is undetermined. The CDR3 runs 14 residues. Germline CDR1 is LNHDA and CDR2 is SQIVND (reference sequence). V lost 8 bases to trimming and J lost 2 bases, with 15 bases between them.

The chain carries TRBV6-1 and TRBJ2-5; D call uncertain. The germline V gene has CDR1 MNHNS and CDR2 SASEGT. CDR3 length equals 12 residues. With 4 bases removed from V and 2 bases from J, the gap between germline ends came to 5 bases. In nucleotides, the CDR3 is TGTGCCAGCAGTGCGACACAAGAGACCCAGTACTTC. This sequence encodes CASSATQETQYF.

The chain uses TRBV12-3 or TRBV12-4 and TRBJ1-2; D remains unclear. V shed 6 bases and J shed 4 bases, with 12 bases lying between them. The CDR3 has 13 amino acids. As DNA, the CDR3 is TGTGCCAGCAGCACTGCCGAGGTCTATGGCTACACCTTC. This translates into CASSTAEVYGYTF.

The gene calls are TRBV7-3 and TRBJ2-7; no firm D call. From germline, CDR1 is SGHTA and CDR2 FQGTGA. Trimming pared 5 bases from V and 2 bases from J, leaving 7 bases between. This CDR3 comprises 12 residues. CDR3 residues: CASSNGPYEQYF. CDR3 bases: TGTGCCAGCAGCAACGGACCCTACGAGCAGTACTTC.

The chain is built from TRBV3-1 and TRBJ1-5; D possibly corresponds to TRBD1 (6 bases). Trimming shortened V by 0 bases and J by 4 bases, and 13 bases separated the two germline ends. CDR3 length: 16 amino acids. Looked up from germline, CDR1 is LGHDT and CDR2 is YNNKEL (reference sequence). The CDR3 sequence: CASSQEGQGLNQPQHF. The CDR3 bases are TGTGCCAGCAGCCAAGAAGGCCAGGGGTTAAATCAGCCCCAGCATTTT.

The CDR3 here is CASSLVLYTEAFF. Here the CDR3 DNA reads TGTGCCAGCAGCTTAGTGCTTTACACTGAAGCTTTCTTT. The chain couples TRBV11-2 to TRBJ1-1; no clear D gene. The germline V and J ends were trimmed by 1 base and 3 bases, with 6 bases remaining between them. Germline loops: CDR1 SGHAT, CDR2 FQNNGV. This CDR3 comprises 13 residues.

V and J are TRBV29-1 and TRBJ1-5, with 10 bases that match TRBD1. This CDR3 comprises 14 residues. Looked up from germline, CDR1 is SQVTM and CDR2 is ANQGSEA. V lost 7 bases to trimming and J lost 5 bases; unmatched junction nucleotides: 8. CDR3 sequence reads: CSAGGGQGHQPQHF. The DNA for the CDR3 is TGCAGCGCTGGGGGGGGACAGGGGCATCAGCCCCAGCATTTT.

As regards this clonotype: A read error may account for a junction end that differs from germline. V and J are TRBV29-1 and TRBJ1-2, with unresolved D. This CDR3 comprises 12 residues. Germline values: CDR1 SQVTM, CDR2 ANQGSEA. In DNA form, the CDR3 reads TGCGGCGTTGAGGAGGTAAACTATGGCTACACCTTC. Amino acids: CGVEEVNYGYTF.

This chain connects TRBV2 to TRBJ1-2; D is unresolved. This CDR3 spans 13 amino acids. Germline CDR1 reads SNHLY; CDR2 reads FYNNEI. Trimming removed 1 base from V and 2 bases from J, with 5 bases in between. CDR3 sequence (DNA): TGTGCCAGCAGTGAAGGCGCGAACTATGGCTACACCTTC. Its translation is CASSEGANYGYTF.

The genes are TRBV20-1 and TRBJ1-5, with D perhaps TRBD1 (6 bases). The CDR3 has 16 amino acids. The germline CDR1 and CDR2 sequences are DFQATT and SNEGSKA (reference sequence). V was clipped by 0 bases and J by 2 bases, with 14 bases between them. CDR3 coding DNA: TGCAGTGCTAGAGATCCGACAGGCGATGGCAATCAGCCCCAGCATTTT. As protein: CSARDPTGDGNQPQHF.